These 2 T cell receptor beta chains share one sample of origin, sequenced in a study of blood T cell repertoires in COVID-19. TCRdb's copy holds only in-frame clones and misses some; the assay was immunoSEQ multiplex PCR. The sample has about 69,000 clones, over 75% seen once. Source material: peripheral blood. Source of these receptors: a man older than 75 with acute or convalescent COVID-19.

The chain couples TRBV29-1 to TRBJ1-3; 7 positions match TRBD1. CDR1 is SQVTM and CDR2 is ANQGSEA in the germline V gene. The CDR3 spans 13 residues. Trimming took 3 bases from V and 11 from J; bases not matched to a gene: 10. DNA of the CDR3: TGCAGCGTTGAGTGGGACAGAGGAAGCGCCATATATTTT. It translates to CSVEWDRGSAIYF.

The chain is built from TRBV30 and TRBJ2-5; D gene unclear. V gave up 0 bases and J gave up 5 bases, with 10 bases separating them. CDR1 and CDR2 (germline): GTSNPN, SVGIG (reference sequence). The CDR3 covers 13 residues. CDR3 region: CAWSVQSGETQYF. CDR3 sequence (DNA): TGTGCCTGGAGTGTACAATCCGGGGAGACCCAGTACTTC.